This passage covers 18 T cell receptor beta chains from one sample sequenced in a study of T-cell reconstitution after alpha-beta-depleted transplantation in children. Molecular barcoding with unique molecular identifiers was used for the TCRbeta library. TCRdb re-called the PCR reads through MiXCR, storing one row per CDR3 protein. The profile shows hundreds of thousands of distinct CDR3 sequences, 13% of them singletons. The material was PBMCs, mostly from graft donor cells, obtained 360 days after TCRalphabeta/CD19-depleted stem cell transplant. These receptors originate from a male patient aged 10 to 17 who had a stem cell transplant for acute myeloid leukemia, so the T cells may come from the graft donor.

The chain joins TRBV15 to TRBJ2-3; 7 positions match TRBD1. The germline CDR1 and CDR2 sequences are LNHNV and YYDKDF (reference sequence). The length of the CDR3 is 16 residues. The junction had 6 bases not matched to a gene; V was cut back by 0 bases and J by 3 bases. The CDR3 DNA reads TGTGCCACCAGCAGAGAACCCCAGGGGGTGACAGATACGCAGTATTTT. Its translation is CATSREPQGVTDTQYF.

This clonotype was seen ten or more times. The chain uses TRBV5-1 and TRBJ2-1; D ambiguous. The CDR3 sequence is 13 residues long. With 2 bases removed from V and 3 bases from J, the gap between germline ends came to 6 bases. From germline, CDR1 is SGHRS and CDR2 YFSETQ. The CDR3 is CASSLVGYNEQFF. CDR3 coding DNA: TGCGCCAGCAGCTTAGTGGGCTACAATGAGCAGTTCTTC.

This clonotype has at least ten counts. The CDR3 is CASNLISGRATDTQYF. CDR3 coding DNA: TGTGCCAGCAACCTAATAAGCGGGAGAGCCACAGATACGCAGTATTTT. The chain has TRBV12-3 or TRBV12-4 and TRBJ2-3, with 8 bases that match TRBD2. V was clipped by 7 bases and J by 2 bases; unmatched bases: 11. The length of the CDR3 is 16 residues.

V usage is TRBV6-2 or TRBV6-3 and J usage is TRBJ2-1; a possible D gene is TRBD2 (6 bases). Germline-derived CDR1 and CDR2 are MNHEY and SVGEGT. The CDR3 runs 14 residues. The V and J ends lost 6 bases and 2 bases respectively, with 11 bases between them. The CDR3 bases are TGTGCCAGCAGAAAAAGCGGGCCCTACAATGAGCAGTTCTTC. As protein: CASRKSGPYNEQFF.

This clonotype came up a few times. The gene calls are TRBV20-1 and TRBJ1-5, with TRBD1 identical over 7 bases. V was clipped by 1 base and J by 0 bases; unmatched bases: 9. The CDR3 runs 17 residues. In germline, CDR1 is DFQATT, CDR2 SNEGSKA (reference sequence). Here the CDR3 reads CSARGLPGGYSNQPQHF. CDR3 DNA sequence: TGCAGTGCTAGAGGTCTCCCAGGGGGGTATAGCAATCAGCCCCAGCATTTT.

There are a few counts of this clonotype. This sequence joins TRBV11-2 and TRBJ2-5, with 15 bases that match TRBD2. Trimming cost V 1 base and J 2 bases; bases outside gene matches: 14. Germline CDR1 SGHAT, CDR2 FQNNGV. CDR3 size: 21 residues. The CDR3 sequence: CASSLGVLPGTSGRRQETQYF. CDR3 nucleotide sequence: TGTGCCAGCAGCTTAGGGGTCCTCCCCGGGACTAGCGGGAGGCGACAAGAGACCCAGTACTTC.

V and J are TRBV29-1 and TRBJ2-7; TRBD1 matches 9 bases. With V trimmed by 6 bases and J by 5 bases, 11 bases remained unmatched. The CDR3 length is 14 residues. Germline values: CDR1 SQVTM, CDR2 ANQGSEA. The CDR3 DNA reads as TGCAGCGTCCGCGCCGGGACAGGGTCCCACGAGCAGTACTTC. Protein sequence: CSVRAGTGSHEQYF.

The V call is TRBV5-1, the J call TRBJ2-1; TRBD2 matches at 7 bases. The CDR3 has 16 amino acids. V lost 3 bases to trimming and J lost 0 bases; unmatched junction nucleotides: 6. Germline V gives CDR1 SGHRS, CDR2 YFSETQ. Written as DNA, the CDR3 is TGCGCCAGCAGCTCGGGACTACCTCCCTCCTACAATGAGCAGTTCTTC. As protein: CASSSGLPPSYNEQFF. Variable domain in full (rest from reference TRBV5-1 and TRBJ2-1): KAGVTQTPRYLIKTRGQQVTLSCSPISGHRSVSWYQQTPGQGLQFLFEYFSETQRNKGNFPGRFSGRQFSNSRSEMNVSTLELGDSALYLCASSSGLPPSYNEQFFGPGTRLTVL.

In its sample, this clonotype was seen once. V is TRBV11-1 and J is TRBJ1-5; weak D call: TRBD1 (5 bases). Per germline, CDR1 SGHAT and CDR2 FQDESV (reference sequence). This CDR3 has 20 amino acids. The V gene lost 0 bases and the J gene lost 6 bases, with 27 bases spanning the gap. CDR3 protein: CASSLALEAGRSGRGQPQHF. DNA for the CDR3: TGTGCCAGCAGCTTAGCCTTAGAAGCAGGGAGGAGCGGACGGGGTCAGCCCCAGCATTTT.

This chain uses TRBV6-1 with TRBJ1-4; D not resolved. Germline V CDR1 and CDR2: MNHNS, SASEGT. This CDR3 has 13 amino acids. V lost 6 bases to trimming and J lost 4 bases, with 9 bases between them. The DNA of the CDR3 is TGTGCCAGCAGACCGGGGTATAATGAAAAACTGTTTTTT. Protein sequence: CASRPGYNEKLFF.

The chain recombines TRBV10-3 with TRBJ2-7; TRBD2 matches at 10 bases. This CDR3 contains 16 residues. Germline values: CDR1 ENHRY, CDR2 SYGVKD. After removal of 0 bases from V and 11 bases from J, the junction contained 13 bases not matched to a gene. The chain's CDR3 is CAISESLGSGRATKYF. The DNA for the CDR3 is TGTGCCATCAGTGAGTCTCTTGGGAGCGGGAGGGCAACTAAGTACTTC.

This clonotype was seen at least ten times. V and J are TRBV20-1 and TRBJ2-3; TRBD2 agrees at 13 bases. With V trimmed by 5 bases and J by 5 bases, 4 bases remained unmatched. This CDR3 has 14 residues. Germline CDR1 reads DFQATT; CDR2 reads SNEGSKA (reference sequence). The CDR3 sequence: CSAGLAGEEDTQYF. DNA of the CDR3: TGCAGTGCTGGACTAGCGGGAGAGGAAGATACGCAGTATTTT.

This clonotype was seen more than once but under ten times. The chain is built from TRBV20-1 and TRBJ2-3; D gene ambiguous. Per the germline V gene, CDR1 is DFQATT and CDR2 is SNEGSKA (reference sequence). This CDR3 comprises 13 residues. Trimming shortened V by 2 bases and J by 2 bases, and 8 bases separated the two germline ends. This chain's CDR3 is CSARPAYTDTQYF. In DNA form, the CDR3 reads TGCAGTGCTAGACCCGCTTACACAGATACGCAGTATTTT.

The gene calls are TRBV20-1 and TRBJ2-7, with D unresolved. The CDR3 length is 11 residues. CDR1 and CDR2 (germline): DFQATT, SNEGSKA (reference sequence). Trimming removed 2 bases at V and 7 bases at J, with 9 bases between. The CDR3 nucleotides are TGCAGTGCTAGAAATCTACGAGAGCAGTACTTC. This codes for CSARNLREQYF.

The V and J genes are TRBV7-3 and TRBJ2-1; no clear D. Deletions cut 7 bases from V and 3 bases from J, with 16 bases between. This CDR3 has 15 residues. The germline V gene encodes CDR1 SGHTA and CDR2 FQGTGA. CDR3 amino acids: CASTLQGPSYNEQFF. Here the CDR3 DNA reads TGTGCCAGCACCCTTCAAGGGCCTAGCTACAATGAGCAGTTCTTC.

This clonotype has only a few counts. The chain combines TRBV27 with TRBJ2-5; D uncertain. This CDR3 spans 13 amino acids. Deletions cut 2 bases from V and 5 bases from J, with 9 bases between. Looked up from germline, CDR1 is MNHEY and CDR2 is SMNVEV (reference sequence). The CDR3 DNA follows: TGTGCCAGCAGTTTAGGACCCCTGGAGACCCAGTACTTC. Translated: CASSLGPLETQYF.

V and J are TRBV9 and TRBJ2-7, with TRBD1 matching over 7 bases. Germline CDR1 reads SGDLS; CDR2 reads YYNGEE. The CDR3 has 16 amino acids. Trimming removed 0 bases from V and 4 bases from J; junction bases left unmatched: 10. CDR3 DNA sequence: TGTGCCAGCAGCGTAGGGATGGGACAGCCTGTTTACGAGCAGTACTTC. Its translation is CASSVGMGQPVYEQYF.

V usage is TRBV6-2 or TRBV6-3 and J usage is TRBJ2-1; 10 bases fit TRBD2. The CDR3 consists of 16 residues. After removal of 2 bases from V and 9 bases from J, the junction contained 10 bases not matched to a gene. Germline V CDR1 and CDR2: MNHEY, SVGEGT. This CDR3 reads CASSYTSGTSVGEQFF. The CDR3, as DNA: TGTGCCAGCAGTTACACCTCCGGGACTAGCGTCGGTGAGCAGTTCTTC.